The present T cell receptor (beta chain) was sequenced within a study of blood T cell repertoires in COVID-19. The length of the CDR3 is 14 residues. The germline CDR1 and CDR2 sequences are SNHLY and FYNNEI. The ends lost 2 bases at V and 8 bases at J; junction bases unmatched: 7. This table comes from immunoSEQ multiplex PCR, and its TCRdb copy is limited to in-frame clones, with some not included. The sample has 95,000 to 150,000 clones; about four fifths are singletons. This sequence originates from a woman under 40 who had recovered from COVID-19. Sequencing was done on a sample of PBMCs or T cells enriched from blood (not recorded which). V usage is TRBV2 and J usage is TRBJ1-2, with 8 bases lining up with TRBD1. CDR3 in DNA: TGTGCCAGCAGTGAAACCTCGACAGGGGTGGGCTACACCTTC. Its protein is CASSETSTGVGYTF.